The present TCR beta chain was sequenced within a study of immune evolution from preneoplasia to lung adenocarcinoma. Study results and caveats: Top clone frequencies peaked in normal lung, apparently declining through invasive adenocarcinoma. Normal lung had highest clonality; later lesions appeared denser, more diverse.

Points on this clone: Its specificity is unknown.

The data were produced by immunoSEQ multiplex PCR, yet TCRdb's version contains in-frame clones alone and is incomplete. This table holds 7,500 to 10,000 clones, around four fifths found once. Macro-dissection enriched premalignant or tumor cells before nucleic acid extraction. The trim removed 2 bases at V and 4 bases at J, leaving 4 bases unmatched. The CDR3 length is 15 residues. CDR1 SGHTA and CDR2 FQGNSA come from the germline V gene. This sequence joins TRBV7-2 and TRBJ2-2; 7 bases agree with TRBD1. The sequencing sample was made of FFPE minimally invasive lung adenocarcinoma tissue. The clonotype comes from a person between 65 and 79 years old with lung adenocarcinoma. Some clones in this sample may be carry-over from other donors' samples. The CDR3 region is CASSLKGAGTGELFF. The CDR3 DNA reads TGTGCCAGCAGCTTAAAGGGGGCTGGCACCGGGGAGCTGTTTTTT.